The T cell receptor beta chain under discussion was sequenced for a study of immune heterogeneity within non-small cell lung tumors. This CDR3 contains 15 residues. Between the trimmed V and J ends, which lost 5 bases and 1 base, there was a span of 12 bases. Germline loops: CDR1 SGHAT, CDR2 FQNNGV. TCR beta CDR3 was amplified by multiplex PCR using 32 V and 13 J primers. Via MiXCR, TCRdb re-called the multiplex PCR reads, giving one row per CDR3 protein. Of about 15,000 distinct CDR3 sequences in the sample, under 30% were seen once. Whole-study findings and limits: Local T-cell clonality was recorded as moderately but significantly correlated with local tumor mutational burden, with R about 0.3. Recurrence of identical dominant CDR3 beta clonotypes was observed across intrapatient tumor sites, concomitant with site-unique high-frequency clones.

As concerns this clonotype: The antigen remains undetermined.

Genomic DNA extracted from bulk tumor tissue served as template. A total of about 0.6 ug was used per sample. Every primary tumor yielded several biopsies, spaced far apart, that were taken during surgery. The study cohort was described as untreated, and its members had newly diagnosed non-small cell lung cancer. They went on to have curative surgery. Study donors were patients with a new diagnosis of non-small cell lung cancer who underwent surgery with curative intent. This TCR derives from a man in his forties or fifties with non-small cell lung cancer. The specimen was lung tumor tissue. The gene calls are TRBV11-2 and TRBJ2-1, with D perhaps TRBD1 (6 bases). CDR3 in DNA: TGTGCCAGCAGCCTTACACAGGGTTCCTACAATGAGCAGTTCTTC. It is translated as CASSLTQGSYNEQFF.